This TCR beta chain was recorded in a study of T cell responses to AZD1222 COVID-19 vaccine. For the study at large: Combined were second doses at about 4 or about 12 weeks. Overall study findings and caveats: Baseline antibody screening turned up just six seropositive AZD1222 recipients.

In this sample, this clone turned up a few times. Antigen unknown. The CDR3 is made up of 17 amino acids. CDR1 is ENHRY and CDR2 is SYGVKD in the germline V gene. Trimming removed 7 bases from V and 1 base from J; junction bases left unmatched: 10. TCRdb's copy holds only in-frame clones and misses some; the assay was immunoSEQ multiplex PCR. The table has roughly 93,000 clones, approximately 86% seen once. The TCR originated in an adult in good health. The V call is TRBV10-3, the J call TRBJ1-5; TRBD1 matches at 10 bases. Sequences were derived from peripheral blood, sampled on day 0 of AZD1222 vaccination. CDR3 bases: TGTGCCATCATCAGTGACAGGGGGCTATTAAGCAATCAGCCCCAGCATTTT. This encodes CAIISDRGLLSNQPQHF.